These 23 T cell receptor beta chains were all obtained from the same sample, sequenced in a study of blood T cell repertoires in COVID-19. The assay was immunoSEQ multiplex PCR, and TCRdb's table has in-frame clones only and misses some. The sample consists of about 210,000 clones, approximately 85% of them appearing once. The sample taken for sequencing was peripheral blood. These receptors were collected from a woman between 50 and 59 years old with active or convalescent COVID-19.

This clone was seen once. This chain connects TRBV4-1 to TRBJ1-5; a possible D gene is TRBD1 (5 bases). CDR1 MGHRA and CDR2 YSYEKL come from the germline V gene. This CDR3 is 14 amino acids long. The germline V and J ends were trimmed by 1 base and 9 bases, with 13 bases remaining between them. CDR3 nucleotide sequence: TGCGCCAGCAGCCAAGTTAGGGGAACGGGGCCCCAGCATTTT. Translation gives CASSQVRGTGPQHF.

In this sample, this clone turned up once. The chain employs TRBV10-2 and TRBJ2-7, with TRBD2 matching over 7 bases. The germline V gene encodes CDR1 WSHSY and CDR2 SAAADI. There are 14 residues in the CDR3. V dropped 6 bases and J dropped 7; count of bases not matched to a gene: 12. The CDR3 DNA follows: TGCGCCAGCAGGCTGAGCGGGAAAACGGGGGAGCAGTACTTC. Amino acids: CASRLSGKTGEQYF.

This chain uses TRBV28 with TRBJ2-1, with 9 bases that match TRBD1. The CDR3 is 15 amino acids. V dropped 5 bases and J dropped 6; count of bases not matched to a gene: 8. Germline CDR1 MDHEN, CDR2 SYDVKM. The CDR3 region has the DNA TGTGCCAGCAGTCCGAACAGGGGGCTTATCAATGAGCAGTTCTTC. Translating it yields CASSPNRGLINEQFF.

The rearrangement links TRBV9 to TRBJ1-1, with 7 nucleotides matching TRBD1. Germline CDR1 and CDR2: SGDLS and YYNGEE. Losses at the gene ends were 0 bases for V and 2 bases for J; bases not matched to a gene: 1. This CDR3 comprises 14 residues. CDR3 residues: CASSVEGGNTEAFF. The CDR3 region has the DNA TGTGCCAGCAGCGTAGAAGGGGGCAACACTGAAGCTTTCTTT.

The chain combines TRBV7-6 with TRBJ2-2; TRBD1 matches at 10 bases. Germline V CDR1 and CDR2: SGHVS, FNYEAQ. The CDR3 has 17 amino acids. With V trimmed by 4 bases and J by 4 bases, 9 bases remained unmatched. CDR3 residues: CASSSRDRGFFTGELFF. The CDR3 DNA is TGTGCCAGCAGCTCCCGGGACAGGGGATTTTTCACCGGGGAGCTGTTTTTT.

V and J are TRBV7-2 and TRBJ1-5; TRBD1 might be the D (6 bases). There are 15 residues in the CDR3. V was cut by 1 base and J by 7 bases, with 14 bases left in between. In germline, CDR1 is SGHTA, CDR2 FQGNSA. The chain's CDR3 is CASSLVGGREQPQHF. Here the CDR3 DNA reads TGTGCCAGCAGCTTAGTGGGGGGGCGCGAACAGCCCCAGCATTTT.

This clone has more than one count but fewer than ten. This sequence joins TRBV12-5 and TRBJ1-1, with D uncertain. Germline-derived CDR1 and CDR2 are LGHNT and FRNRAP. V was trimmed by 5 bases and J by 0 bases, leaving 13 bases between them. CDR3 length equals 15 residues. CDR3: CASGPTGGLNTEAFF. CDR3 coding DNA: TGTGCTAGTGGTCCGACGGGTGGCTTGAACACTGAAGCTTTCTTT.

The V gene is TRBV2, the J gene TRBJ1-5, with a weak D call TRBD1 (5 bases). The CDR3 length is 15 residues. V shed 7 bases and J shed 2 bases, with 15 bases lying between them. In germline, CDR1 is SNHLY, CDR2 FYNNEI. CDR3: CASKEQGFGNQPQHF. CDR3 bases: TGTGCCAGCAAAGAGCAGGGCTTCGGCAATCAGCCCCAGCATTTT.

This chain connects TRBV7-9 to TRBJ2-2; no definite D call. Germline V gene lookup returns CDR1 SEHNR and CDR2 FQNEAQ (reference sequence). The V end was cut by 2 bases, the J end by 4 bases, with 5 bases between. The CDR3 is made up of 13 amino acids. The CDR3 DNA follows: TGTGCCAGCAGCTTATCGGGCACCGGGGAGCTGTTTTTT. This gives the protein CASSLSGTGELFF.

A few counts support this clone. V is TRBV3-1 (or the pseudogene TRBV3-2) and J is TRBJ1-6, with D perhaps matching TRBD1 (5 bases). Germline CDR1 and CDR2: LGHDT and YNNKEL (reference sequence). Trimming took off 7 bases at V and 0 bases at J, with 16 bases between the two ends. The CDR3 spans 17 residues. DNA of the CDR3: TGTGCCAGCAAACCGGGACTCTCGAGCTCCTATAATTCACCCCTCCACTTT. Translating it yields CASKPGLSSSYNSPLHF.

This chain links TRBV6-6 with TRBJ1-6; D is perhaps TRBD1 (6 bases). CDR1 is MNHNY and CDR2 is SVGAGI in the germline V gene (reference sequence). The CDR3 totals 16 residues. Trimming took 3 bases from V and 7 from J, leaving 16 bases between them. The CDR3 DNA sequence: TGTGCCAGCAGTTATCGCCCCGGGACATCGAATTCACCCCTCCACTTT. Residues: CASSYRPGTSNSPLHF.

The V call is TRBV6-5, the J call TRBJ1-6; 7 nucleotides agree with TRBD1. This CDR3 region has 15 residues. Germline V gives CDR1 MNHEY, CDR2 SVGAGI. The V and J ends lost 0 bases and 10 bases, in that order; junction bases with no gene match: 6. The DNA of the CDR3 is TGTGCCAGCAGTTACTCTCAGGGGGAAGTGTCACCCCTCCACTTT. This codes for CASSYSQGEVSPLHF.

The chain combines TRBV5-1 with TRBJ2-3; 7 bases fit TRBD1. The J segment lost 2 bases and the V segment lost 4 bases, leaving 10 bases of the junction unmatched. Per the germline V gene, CDR1 is SGHRS and CDR2 is YFSETQ. The CDR3 runs to 16 residues. The CDR3 DNA is TGCGCCAGCAGCGCCGGGACAGCTCCCTCCACAGATACGCAGTATTTT. Its protein is CASSAGTAPSTDTQYF.

CDR3 protein: CASSQLRGGSETQYF. The CDR3 DNA follows: TGTGCCAGCAGCCAACTCCGAGGAGGGAGCGAGACCCAGTACTTC. The V and J genes are TRBV3-1 (or the pseudogene TRBV3-2) and TRBJ2-5; TRBD2 is a possible D gene (6 bases). V was shortened by 2 bases and J by 5 bases, with 15 bases between the two germline ends. Germline V gene sequence: CDR1 LGHDT, CDR2 YNNKEL (reference sequence). The length of the CDR3 is 15 residues.

This clone was picked up one time. The chain recombines TRBV5-4 with TRBJ1-1; the D gene is possibly TRBD1 (5 bases). This CDR3 comprises 15 residues. Germline CDR1 and CDR2: SGHNT and YYREEE (reference sequence). V lost 1 base to trimming and J lost 1 base, with 11 bases between them. CDR3 sequence (DNA): TGTGCCAGCAGCTTGCCCCCCAGGGAGAACACTGAAGCTTTCTTT. Amino acid sequence: CASSLPPRENTEAFF.

The chain is built from TRBV5-4 and TRBJ2-3; 7 bases line up with TRBD2. CDR3 length: 16 amino acids. Germline loops: CDR1 SGHNT, CDR2 YYREEE (reference sequence). V gave up 2 bases and J gave up 4 bases; unmatched junction bases: 10. The DNA of the CDR3 is TGTGCCAGCAGCTTAGTAGGGGTCCTAGCGGCAGATACGCAGTATTTT. This gives the protein CASSLVGVLAADTQYF.

In nucleotides, the CDR3 is TGTGCCAGCAGTGAGACAGGGGGGGCCGCTGTTGGAAACACCATATATTTT. It translates to CASSETGGAAVGNTIYF. V and J are TRBV6-1 and TRBJ1-3; TRBD1 agrees at 9 bases. The CDR3 has 17 residues. V trimming: 3 bases; J trimming: 3 bases; junction bases outside the gene matches: 9. The germline V gene encodes CDR1 MNHNS and CDR2 SASEGT.

J is TRBJ2-2 and V is TRBV14, with a tentative D call TRBD1 (5 bases). The V gene lost 4 bases and the J gene lost 5 bases, with 11 bases spanning the gap. This CDR3 comprises 14 residues. Germline CDR1 is SGHDN and CDR2 is FVKESK. CDR3 DNA: TGTGCCAGCAGCCCCCTTGGGGCGACCGGGGAGCTGTTTTTT. Translated: CASSPLGATGELFF.

The chain combines TRBV6-1 with TRBJ1-1; D not certain. The germline V gene encodes CDR1 MNHNS and CDR2 SASEGT. The CDR3 spans 14 residues. V was trimmed by 3 bases and J by 0 bases, leaving 8 bases between them. The CDR3: CASSDRGLNTEAFF. As DNA, the CDR3 is TGTGCCAGCAGTGACCGGGGATTGAACACTGAAGCTTTCTTT.

V gene TRBV28 combines with J gene TRBJ2-7, with D possibly being TRBD2 (6 bases). This CDR3 is built from 16 residues. The germline V gene encodes CDR1 MDHEN and CDR2 SYDVKM. Between the trimmed V and J ends, which lost 3 bases and 0 bases, there was a span of 15 bases. In nucleotides, the CDR3 is TGTGCCAGCAGTTTCTCCGGGAGAGTAGCCTCCTACGAGCAGTACTTC. Its translation is CASSFSGRVASYEQYF.

The rearrangement uses TRBV7-2 and TRBJ2-3, with 14 bases that match TRBD2. The CDR3 covers 17 residues. Germline CDR1 SGHTA, CDR2 FQGNSA. The J segment lost 4 bases and the V segment lost 5 bases, leaving 8 bases of the junction unmatched. DNA for the CDR3: TGTGCCAGCAGCCACCGACTAGCGGGAGGGGGGCCAGATACGCAGTATTTT. Its protein product is CASSHRLAGGGPDTQYF.

J is TRBJ2-1 and V is TRBV2, with 11 bases fitting TRBD2. Trimming took 8 bases from V and 4 from J; bases not matched to a gene: 4. Germline V gene sequence: CDR1 SNHLY, CDR2 FYNNEI. The CDR3 is 14 amino acids. The CDR3 coding sequence is TGTGCCAGCGCACTAGCGGGGGCATACAATGAGCAGTTCTTC. Protein sequence: CASALAGAYNEQFF.

This clone has more than one count but fewer than ten. CDR3 residues: CASISGGDFYGYTF. CDR3 sequence (DNA): TGTGCCAGCATTAGCGGGGGGGATTTTTATGGCTACACCTTC. The chain couples TRBV28 to TRBJ1-2; weak D call: TRBD1 (5 bases). From germline, CDR1 is MDHEN and CDR2 SYDVKM. The CDR3 totals 14 residues. Trimming took off 7 bases at V and 5 bases at J, with 17 bases between the two ends.